This TCR beta chain stems from a study of T cell repertoires in cytomegalovirus infection (dated by TCRdb to the late 2010s). Study-wide context: Alongside well-studied HLA-B-restricted epitopes, the peptide stimulations were aimed at recently identified HLA-C-restricted CMV epitopes, whose presentation resists viral immunomodulation. Because public TCR beta signatures pointed to carriage of CMV infection together with the matching HLA type, the HLA type of each donor mattered for the analysis. The paper's findings and limits, for the study overall: In both this cohort and an independent cohort of approximately 350 donors, the cumulative frequency of public TCR beta family members distinguished carriers of CMV infection plus the relevant HLA type. The ex vivo response was dominated by HLA-C-restricted CMV-specific TCR beta clonotypes, which also provided the single most frequent clonotype in two of eight donors.

As concerns this clonotype: Its cognate antigen has yet to be identified. No base qualities exist here, and no much larger clone lies one base off it.

Sequencing instrument: Illumina HiSeq 1500. Clones were called with MiXCR by TCRdb after fastp trimmed the public reads at Q25, and only in-frame beta chains were retained. CDR3 protein sequences are deduplicated, and each keeps its most common genes and DNA. Recorded for this sample are some 220,000 distinct CDR3 sequences; about 38% of them occurred a single time. Roughly three fifths of the sample belongs to the ten largest clones. In the paper's terms, the treatment or condition label means: in vitro stimulation with specific CMV peptide epitopes to enrich CMV-specific T cells. The germline V gene encodes CDR1 LNHDA and CDR2 SQIVND (reference sequence). Including cysteine and phenylalanine, the CDR3 has 17 amino acids. Only the CDR3 DNA stays, 51 bases, in frame from base 1. At the junction V is shortened by 3 bases and J by 0 bases, with 17 bases in between.

The TCR sequence derives from a human donor in good health (CMV status not recorded). Some clones in this sample may be carry-over from other donors' samples. This material consisted of CD8+ T cells from cultured PBMCs, taken from culture after CMV antigen stimulation. The V and J segments used are TRBV19 and TRBJ1-1, with the D gene too uncertain to name. The CDR3 protein is CASSISLEEALNTEAFF. The nucleotide sequence reads TGTGCCAGTAGTATCTCCCTGGAGGAGGCCCTGAACACTGAAGCTTTCTTT. With the portions outside the CDR3 filled from the reference TRBV19 and TRBJ1-1 genes, the complete variable region becomes DGGITQSPKYLFRKEGQNVTLSCEQNLNHDAMYWYRQDPGQGLRLIYYSQIVNDFQKGDIAEGYSVSREKKESFPLTVTSAQKNPTAFYLCASSISLEEALNTEAFFGQGTRLTVV.